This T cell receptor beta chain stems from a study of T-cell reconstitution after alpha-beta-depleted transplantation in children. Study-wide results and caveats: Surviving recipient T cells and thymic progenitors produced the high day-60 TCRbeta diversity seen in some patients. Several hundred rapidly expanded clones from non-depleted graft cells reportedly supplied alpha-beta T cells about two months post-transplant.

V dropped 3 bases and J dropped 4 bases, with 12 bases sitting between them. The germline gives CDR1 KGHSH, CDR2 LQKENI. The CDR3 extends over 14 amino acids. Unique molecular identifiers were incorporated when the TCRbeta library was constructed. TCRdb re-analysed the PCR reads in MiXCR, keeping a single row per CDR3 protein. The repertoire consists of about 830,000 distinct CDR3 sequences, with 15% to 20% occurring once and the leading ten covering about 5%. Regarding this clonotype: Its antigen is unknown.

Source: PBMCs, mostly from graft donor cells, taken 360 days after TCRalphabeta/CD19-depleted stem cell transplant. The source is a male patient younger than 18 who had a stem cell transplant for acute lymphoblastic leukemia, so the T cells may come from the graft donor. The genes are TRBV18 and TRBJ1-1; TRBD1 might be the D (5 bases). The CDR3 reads CASSPPPGSTEAFF. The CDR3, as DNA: TGTGCCAGCTCACCGCCCCCAGGGTCCACTGAAGCTTTCTTT.